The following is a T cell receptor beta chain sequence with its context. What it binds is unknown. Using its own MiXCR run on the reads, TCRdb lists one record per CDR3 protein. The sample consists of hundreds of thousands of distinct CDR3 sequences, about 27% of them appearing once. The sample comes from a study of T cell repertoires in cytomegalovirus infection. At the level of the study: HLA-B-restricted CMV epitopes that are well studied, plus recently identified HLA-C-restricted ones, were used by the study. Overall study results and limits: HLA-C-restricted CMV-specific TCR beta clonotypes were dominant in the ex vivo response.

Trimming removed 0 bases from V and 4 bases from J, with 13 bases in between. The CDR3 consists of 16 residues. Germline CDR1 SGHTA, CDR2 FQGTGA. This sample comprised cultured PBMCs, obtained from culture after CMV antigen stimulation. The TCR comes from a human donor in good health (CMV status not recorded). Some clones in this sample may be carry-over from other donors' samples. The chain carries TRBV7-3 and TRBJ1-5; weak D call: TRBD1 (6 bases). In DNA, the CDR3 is TGTGCCAGCAGCTTAACTTCAGGGGTCGAGAATCAGCCCCAGCATTTT. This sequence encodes CASSLTSGVENQPQHF.